One TCR beta chain is described in this entry. The germline V gene encodes CDR1 SGHTA and CDR2 FQGNSA. Between the trimmed V and J ends, which lost 3 bases and 4 bases, there was a span of 10 bases. CDR3 length: 14 residues. This specimen belongs to a study of blood T cell repertoires in COVID-19. Study-wide context: Sites across the United States, Italy and Spain contributed samples from acute and convalescent COVID-19.

Participants spanned ages roughly 18 to 95 years and resided in about 24 US areas. Which cohort a participant joined came from the clinical history participants gave. The table came from immunoSEQ multiplex PCR; TCRdb's copy has only in-frame clones and leaves some out. The sample comprises about 350,000 clones, about nine tenths of which are singletons, and approximately 1% rests with the top ten. The sample comprised PBMCs or T cells enriched from blood (not recorded which). The clonotype originates from a woman aged 25 to 39 who had been exposed to COVID-19. This rearrangement joins TRBV7-2 to TRBJ2-1; D not certain. The CDR3 loop reads CASSLNRIYNEQFF. CDR3 nucleotides: TGTGCCAGCAGCTTGAACAGAATTTACAATGAGCAGTTCTTC.